The T cell receptor (beta chain) described here comes from a study of blood T cell repertoires in COVID-19. At the level of the study: Sites across the United States, Italy and Spain contributed samples from acute and convalescent COVID-19. T cells, B-cell-depleted T cells, or PBMCs supplied cDNA or gDNA.

Per the original methods: Amplified reference gene primers provided the basis for estimating nucleated cell counts. The method was immunoSEQ multiplex PCR; TCRdb's version includes in-frame clones alone and lacks a portion of them. V and J calls and clone size are those listed in that table; D and trimming were worked out from the DNA. The profile shows 120,000 or so clones, about 85% of them singletons. The germline V and J ends were trimmed by 1 base and 0 bases, with 6 bases remaining between them. The CDR3 is 15 amino acids. Germline V lookup: CDR1 MNHEY, CDR2 SVGAGI. This receptor was identified in a woman older than 75 with acute or convalescent COVID-19. J is TRBJ1-4 and V is TRBV6-5, with D possibly matching TRBD1 (5 bases). Sequencing was carried out using peripheral blood. The CDR3 coding sequence is TGTGCCAGCAGTTACTGGGGGGCAACTAATGAAAAACTGTTTTTT. Translation: CASSYWGATNEKLFF.